This record covers a single TCR beta chain. This clone's antigen is unknown. Per-base qualities were not stored, and no clone one base away is much larger. TCRbeta CDR3 regions were amplified from genomic DNA using the immunoSEQ Assay, a bias-controlled multiplex PCR. Concerning the study's data processing: Nucleated cell counts per sample were estimated from amplification of reference gene primers within the assay. To quantify the absolute abundance of each unique TCRbeta CDR3 rearrangement, sequence reads were collapsed and filtered. For each sample, productive Simpson clonality was calculated as the square root of Simpson's diversity index over productive rearrangements. The clones in this table, taken by TCRdb from immuneACCESS, are in-frame only. Not every clone is retained; where verified, under half of the shortfall comes from an unresolved V gene, and the cause of the rest is unknown. V and J calls and clone size are copied from that table; D and trimming were computed from the DNA. The sample table lists about 23,000 clones, about 87% of them with a count of one. The ten largest clones represent around 6.3% of the sample.

This sample was taken from a study of blood T cell repertoires in COVID-19 (dated by TCRdb to 2019 to 2021). At the level of the whole study: Samples from collaborators originated in the United States, Italy and Spain and spanned both the acute and convalescent phases of COVID-19. The dataset comprised deeply sampled blood TCRbeta repertoires from subjects exposed to, actively infected with, or recovered from COVID-19. The material from the prospective study consisted of cDNA or gDNA derived from T cells, B-cell-depleted T cells, or PBMCs. Where available, HLA class I and class II types were obtained from metadata supplied by the sample provider rather than from assay-based typing. The repertoires were released in a freely available public database meant as a resource for research on the immune response to SARS-CoV-2. Nearly every sample came with metadata listing a de-identified subject ID, COVID-19 status, age in years and sex. The samples were drawn from the first 160 participants of the ongoing ImmuneRACE study and from 950 to 1,500 subjects provided by 6 global collaborators. What the study reported, not specific to this receptor: Clinical and demographic metadata were provided uncurated, with the amount varying by source and participant.

The germline V and J ends show losses of 4 bases and 5 bases respectively, and no gene match explains 11 bases of the junction. From the germline V gene (reference sequence), CDR1 is LGHDT and CDR2 is YNNKEL. From cysteine to phenylalanine, the CDR3 is 16 amino acids long. Of all the DNA, just the CDR3 is kept, 48 bases in frame from base 1. Each collaborating institution followed its own protocols to collect whole blood in K2EDTA tubes. For TCRbeta analysis, collaborators shipped samples as frozen whole blood, isolated PBMCs, or DNA extracted from either of those sample types. This sequence originates from a woman aged 80 or older with active COVID-19. The specimen was peripheral blood. The chain joins TRBV3-1 (or the pseudogene TRBV3-2) to TRBJ2-5; TRBD2 matches 9 bases in the middle. CDR3 sequence: CASSRRGGASWETQYF. The bases read TGTGCCAGCAGCCGACGCGGGGGGGCCTCCTGGGAGACCCAGTACTTC.